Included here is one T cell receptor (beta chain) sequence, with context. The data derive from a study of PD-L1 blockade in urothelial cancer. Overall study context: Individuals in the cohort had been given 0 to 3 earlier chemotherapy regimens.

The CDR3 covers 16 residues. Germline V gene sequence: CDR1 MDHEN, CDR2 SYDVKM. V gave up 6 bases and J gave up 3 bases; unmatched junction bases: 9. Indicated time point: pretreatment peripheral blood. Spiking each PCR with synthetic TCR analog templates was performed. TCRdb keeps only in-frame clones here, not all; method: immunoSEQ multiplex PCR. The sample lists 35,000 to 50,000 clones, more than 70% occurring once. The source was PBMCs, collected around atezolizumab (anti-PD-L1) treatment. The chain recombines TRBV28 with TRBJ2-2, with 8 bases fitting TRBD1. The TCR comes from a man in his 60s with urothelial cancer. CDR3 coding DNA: TGTGCCAGCAGAATGGGGTCAGGGGGCTACACCGGGGAGCTGTTTTTT. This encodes CASRMGSGGYTGELFF.